This T cell receptor (beta chain) was sequenced for a study of shared clonotypes between healthy human individuals. Study-level information: The composition of the donors was a couple of women and a few men aged 18 to 49.

The CDR3 contains 12 residues. The germline V gene encodes CDR1 MDHEN and CDR2 SYDVKM. The germline V and J ends were trimmed by 6 bases and 6 bases, with 9 bases remaining between them. As concerns this clone: Antigen unknown. Other DNA sequences in this sample translate to the same CDR3.

Deep level was the assay's run setting. Clones were sequenced by immunoSEQ multiplex PCR, and TCRdb holds only the in-frame ones, with some missing. Of roughly 1,500,000 clones listed, 95% to 99% are singletons. Whole-study findings and limits: When naive CD4 clonotypes were compared across a handful of donors, around 5% were shared.

This sequence was found in a man aged 30 to 45 in good health. The rearrangement uses TRBV28 and TRBJ1-5; no clear D. The specimen was naive CD4+ T cells sorted from blood. As to subset: CD45RA+ positively selected. This CDR3 is CASSVSGQPQHF. In nucleotides, the CDR3 is TGTGCCAGCAGCGTGTCAGGTCAGCCCCAGCATTTT.